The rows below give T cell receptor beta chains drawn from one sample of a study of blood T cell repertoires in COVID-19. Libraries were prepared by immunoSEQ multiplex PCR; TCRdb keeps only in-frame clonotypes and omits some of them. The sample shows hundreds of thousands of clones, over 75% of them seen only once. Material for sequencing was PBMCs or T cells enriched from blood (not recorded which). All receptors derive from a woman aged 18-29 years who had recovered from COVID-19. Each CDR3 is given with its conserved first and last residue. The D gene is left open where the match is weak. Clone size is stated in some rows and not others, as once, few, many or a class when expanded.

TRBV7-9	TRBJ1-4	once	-	CASSLNVGASMKLFF	TGTGCCAGCAGCTTAAATGTGGGAGCCAGCATGAAACTGTTTTTT
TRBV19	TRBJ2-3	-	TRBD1	CASRRQGVDTQYF	TGTGCCAGTAGACGACAGGGGGTAGATACGCAGTATTTT
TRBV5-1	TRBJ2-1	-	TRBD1	CASSSGGNEQFF	TGCGCCAGCAGCTCAGGGGGCAATGAGCAGTTCTTC
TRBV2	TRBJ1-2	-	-	CASTRGGADYGYTF	TGTGCCAGCACTCGGGGCGGGGCAGACTATGGCTACACCTTC
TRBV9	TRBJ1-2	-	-	CASSVEAVPRGYTF	TGTGCCAGCAGCGTCGAGGCAGTCCCTCGGGGCTACACCTTC
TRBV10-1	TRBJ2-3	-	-	CASRLSAASTDTQYF	TGCGCCAGCAGGCTTTCAGCGGCTAGCACAGATACGCAGTATTTT
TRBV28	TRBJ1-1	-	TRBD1	CASSRDSPRAFF	TGTGCCAGCAGCAGGGACAGCCCTCGGGCTTTCTTT
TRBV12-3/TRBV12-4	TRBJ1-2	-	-	CASSWRLEGPTF	TGTGCCAGCAGTTGGCGATTGGAGGGGCCCACCTTC
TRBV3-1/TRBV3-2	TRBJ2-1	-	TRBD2	CASSQETSGYYNEQFF	TGTGCCAGCAGCCAAGAGACTAGCGGCTATTACAATGAGCAGTTCTTC
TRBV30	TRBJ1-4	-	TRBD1	CAWSNQGVEKLFF	TGTGCCTGGAGTAACCAGGGGGTGGAAAAACTGTTTTTT
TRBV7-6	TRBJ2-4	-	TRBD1	CASSAGQGMAKNIQYF	TGTGCCAGCAGCGCGGGACAGGGGATGGCCAAAAACATTCAGTACTTC
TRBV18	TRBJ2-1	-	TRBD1	CASSPWTGDNEQFF	TGTGCCAGCTCACCCTGGACAGGGGACAATGAGCAGTTCTTC
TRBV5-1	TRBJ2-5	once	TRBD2	CASHLAGRETQYF	TGCGCCAGTCATCTAGCGGGGAGAGAGACCCAGTACTTC
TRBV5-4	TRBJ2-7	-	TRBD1	CASSSGQGGGEQYF	TGTGCCAGCAGCTCCGGACAGGGAGGAGGCGAGCAGTACTTC
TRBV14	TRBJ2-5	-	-	CASSRALKWETQYF	TGTGCCAGCAGCCGGGCGCTAAAGTGGGAGACCCAGTACTTC
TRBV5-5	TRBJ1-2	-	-	CARRAGGGESGYTF	TGTGCCCGCCGGGCCGGGGGGGGCGAGAGTGGCTACACCTTC
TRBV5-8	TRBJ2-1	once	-	CASSKGELPYNEQFF	TGTGCCAGCAGCAAAGGGGAACTTCCTTACAATGAGCAGTTCTTC
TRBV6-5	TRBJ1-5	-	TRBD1	CASSPPGQINQPQHF	TGTGCCAGCAGTCCCCCGGGACAGATCAATCAGCCCCAGCATTTT
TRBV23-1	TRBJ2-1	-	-	CASSPRPNRPSNNEQFF	TGCGCCAGCAGTCCCCGTCCGAACAGGCCCTCTAACAATGAGCAGTTCTTC
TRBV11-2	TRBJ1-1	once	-	CASSSQRDMNTEAFF	TGTGCCAGCAGCTCCCAACGGGACATGAACACTGAAGCTTTCTTT
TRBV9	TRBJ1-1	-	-	CASSVDTMNEAFF	TGTGCCAGCAGCGTCGACACGATGAATGAAGCTTTCTTT
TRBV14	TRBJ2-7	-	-	CASSQIPLPMNF	TGTGCCAGCAGCCAGATACCCCTGCCTATGAACTTC
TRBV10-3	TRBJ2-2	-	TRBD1	CAATGASTGELFF	TGTGCCGCGACAGGGGCATCCACCGGGGAGCTGTTTTTT
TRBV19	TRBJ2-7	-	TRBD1	CASSWGTGRYEQYF	TGTGCCAGTAGCTGGGGGACAGGGCGCTACGAGCAGTACTTC
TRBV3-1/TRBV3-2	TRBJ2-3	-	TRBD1	CASSPGQARGYTDTQYF	TGTGCCAGCAGCCCAGGACAGGCCAGGGGGTACACAGATACGCAGTATTTT
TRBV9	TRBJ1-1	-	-	CASSGPTGNTEAFF	TGTGCCAGCAGCGGGCCGACAGGGAACACTGAAGCTTTCTTT
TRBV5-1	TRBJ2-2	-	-	CASSLGQNTGELFF	TGCGCCAGCAGCTTGGGTCAGAACACCGGGGAGCTGTTTTTT
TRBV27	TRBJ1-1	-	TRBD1	CASSQQGIRNTEAFF	TGTGCCAGCAGTCAACAGGGGATTAGGAACACTGAAGCTTTCTTT
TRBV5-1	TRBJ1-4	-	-	CASSLGPTRGTLNEKLFF	TGCGCCAGCAGCTTGGGCCCGACGAGGGGGACCCTTAATGAAAAACTGTTTTTT
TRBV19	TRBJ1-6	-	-	CASRWQGSSPLHF	TGTGCCAGTAGATGGCAGGGGAGTTCACCCCTCCACTTT
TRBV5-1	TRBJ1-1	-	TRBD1	CASTRQGVAEAFF	TGCGCCAGCACGAGACAGGGGGTGGCTGAAGCTTTCTTT
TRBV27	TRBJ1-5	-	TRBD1	CASSLTGTHQPQHF	TGTGCCAGCAGTTTGACAGGGACCCATCAGCCCCAGCATTTT
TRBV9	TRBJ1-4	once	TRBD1	CASSLDRGANEKLFF	TGTGCCAGCAGCCTCGACAGGGGGGCTAATGAAAAACTGTTTTTT
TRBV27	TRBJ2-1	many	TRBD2	CASSFRTTSGGSSYNEQFF	TGTGCCAGCAGTTTTCGGACAACTAGCGGGGGGAGCTCCTACAATGAGCAGTTCTTC
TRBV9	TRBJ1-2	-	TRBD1	CASSRPGTDGYTF	TGTGCCAGCAGCCGACCCGGGACAGATGGCTACACCTTC
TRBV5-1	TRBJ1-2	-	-	CASSLGQAGNYGYTF	TGCGCCAGCAGCTTGGGGCAAGCGGGAAACTATGGCTACACCTTC
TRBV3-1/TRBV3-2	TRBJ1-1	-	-	CASSQSGGGTEAFF	TGTGCCAGCAGCCAGTCCGGAGGAGGCACTGAAGCTTTCTTT
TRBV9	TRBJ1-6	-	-	CASSGPDVIRGKAYNSPLHF	TGTGCCAGCAGCGGCCCAGATGTCATTAGGGGAAAGGCCTATAATTCACCCCTCCACTTT
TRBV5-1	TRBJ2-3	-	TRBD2	CASSFRTSGASTDTQYF	TGCGCCAGCAGCTTTAGGACTAGCGGAGCTAGCACAGATACGCAGTATTTT
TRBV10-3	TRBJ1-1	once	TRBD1	CAISETGTGAIMNTEAFF	TGTGCCATCAGTGAGACTGGGACAGGGGCAATCATGAACACTGAAGCTTTCTTT
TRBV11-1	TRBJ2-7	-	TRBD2	CASSRIAGATYEQYF	TGTGCCAGCAGCCGTATAGCGGGGGCGACCTACGAGCAGTACTTC
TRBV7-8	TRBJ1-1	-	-	CASSLTMNTEAFF	TGTGCCAGCAGCCTCACTATGAACACTGAAGCTTTCTTT
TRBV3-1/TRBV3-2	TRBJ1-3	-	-	CASSQGDRGNTIYF	TGTGCCAGCAGCCAAGGCGACAGGGGAAACACCATATATTTT
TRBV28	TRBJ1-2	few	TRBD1	CASSRGQAVVGYTF	TGTGCCAGCAGCCGGGGACAGGCCGTAGTCGGCTACACCTTC
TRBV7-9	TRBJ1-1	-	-	CASSSTGNTEAFF	TGTGCCAGCAGCTCAACAGGTAACACTGAAGCTTTCTTT
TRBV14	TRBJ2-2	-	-	CASSQRQTNTGELFF	TGTGCCAGCAGCCAAAGACAGACGAACACCGGGGAGCTGTTTTTT
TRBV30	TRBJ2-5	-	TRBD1	CAWSVLRTGCGETQYF	TGTGCCTGGAGTGTATTGAGGACAGGGTGCGGAGAGACCCAGTACTTC
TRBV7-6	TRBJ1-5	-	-	CASSLSLGDQPQHF	TGTGCCAGCAGCTTAAGTTTGGGAGATCAGCCCCAGCATTTT
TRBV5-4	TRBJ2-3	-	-	CASSPKQRADTQYF	TGTGCCAGCAGCCCCAAGCAGCGGGCGGATACGCAGTATTTT
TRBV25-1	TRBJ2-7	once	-	CASKVRGRSAYEQYF	TGTGCCAGCAAAGTACGGGGGAGGAGTGCGTACGAGCAGTACTTC
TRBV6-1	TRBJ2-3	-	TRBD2	CASSERLAGDSTDTQYF	TGTGCCAGCAGTGAAAGGTTAGCGGGCGATAGCACAGATACGCAGTATTTT